The TCR beta chain under discussion was sequenced for a study of Graves' ophthalmopathy and Graves' hyperthyroidism. Amplification of the TCR beta CDR3 regions used RNA transcripts (as template). The first-round RT-PCR employed HTBI primers together with the Qiagen OneStep RT-PCR kit. A multiplex PCR was then performed as the second round. MiXCR, run by TCRdb on the multiplex PCR reads, gives a single entry per CDR3 protein. This sample has roughly 420,000 distinct CDR3 sequences; roughly 21% occur once, and the top ten carry under 3.5%. The CDR3 spans 13 residues. The germline V and J ends were trimmed by 8 bases and 4 bases, with 14 bases remaining between them. CDR1 is MNHEY and CDR2 is SVGEGT in the germline V gene.

The source of this sequence is a young woman with stable Graves' hyperthyroidism. V usage is TRBV6-2 or TRBV6-3 and J usage is TRBJ1-2, with D tentatively TRBD1 (5 bases). The material sequenced was peripheral blood. The CDR3 DNA reads as TGTGCCAGCGGGAAGGGGCCTCGCTATGGCTACACCTTC. This gives the protein CASGKGPRYGYTF.